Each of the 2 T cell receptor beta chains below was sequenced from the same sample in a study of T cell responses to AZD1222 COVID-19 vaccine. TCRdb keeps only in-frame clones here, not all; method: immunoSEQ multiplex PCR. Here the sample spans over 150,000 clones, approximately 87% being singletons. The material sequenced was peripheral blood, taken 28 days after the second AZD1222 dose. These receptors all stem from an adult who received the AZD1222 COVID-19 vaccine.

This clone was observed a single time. The DNA for the CDR3 is TGTGCCAGCAGCCAAGCCCATTCAGGGACTGAAGCTTTCTTT. It yields the protein CASSQAHSGTEAFF. This chain connects TRBV3-1 (or the pseudogene TRBV3-2) to TRBJ1-1; a possible D gene is TRBD1 (5 bases). CDR1 is LGHDT and CDR2 is YNNKEL in the germline V gene (reference sequence). The V end was cut by 1 base, the J end by 5 bases, with 11 bases between. This CDR3 region has 14 residues.

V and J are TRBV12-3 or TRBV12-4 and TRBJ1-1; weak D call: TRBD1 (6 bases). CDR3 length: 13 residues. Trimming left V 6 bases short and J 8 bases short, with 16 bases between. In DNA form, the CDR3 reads TGTGCCAGCAGCTTACAGGGATCGCCCGAAGCTTTCTTT. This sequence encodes CASSLQGSPEAFF.